One and the same sample provided the 5 T cell receptor beta chains below, sequenced in a study of ipilimumab plus nivolumab after autologous stem cell transplantation. TCRdb keeps only in-frame clones here, not all; method: immunoSEQ multiplex PCR. The sample lists just under 9,500 clones; over 60% were seen once. The sample was PBMCs, taken in a trial of ipilimumab plus nivolumab as post-transplant consolidation. The receptors come from a female donor with multiple myeloma.

J is TRBJ2-1 and V is TRBV29-1, with D perhaps matching TRBD1 or TRBD2 (5 bases each). Deletions cut 0 bases from V and 7 bases from J, with 25 bases between. CDR1 and CDR2 (germline): SQVTM, ANQGSEA. This CDR3 is built from 18 residues. Here the CDR3 reads CSVEDSRAGAIRLNEQFF. In DNA form, the CDR3 reads TGCAGCGTTGAAGATTCACGGGCCGGGGCTATTCGACTTAATGAGCAGTTCTTC.

The genes are TRBV28 and TRBJ1-5, with D maybe TRBD1 (6 bases). This CDR3 is built from 14 residues. The V gene's germline CDR1 is MDHEN and CDR2 SYDVKM. Trimming shortened V by 7 bases and J by 1 base, and 11 bases separated the two germline ends. The CDR3 bases are TGTGCCAGCAATTACGGACAGAGCAATCAGCCCCAGCATTTT. It specifies CASNYGQSNQPQHF.

The chain has TRBV6-5 and TRBJ2-5; unclear D gene. The CDR3 extends over 13 amino acids. V was pared by 4 bases and J by 2 bases, with 8 bases between. CDR1 is MNHEY, CDR2 SVGAGI, per germline. CDR3: CASSSDGQETQYF. In DNA, the CDR3 is TGTGCCAGCAGTTCCGACGGTCAAGAGACCCAGTACTTC.

The chain is built from TRBV5-1 and TRBJ2-1, with D possibly being TRBD2 (6 bases). The CDR3 spans 16 residues. V lost 4 bases, J lost 8 bases, and 22 bases lay in between. Germline V CDR1 and CDR2: SGHRS, YFSETQ. The chain's CDR3 is CASSLQGGTFGDEQFF. The CDR3 region has the DNA TGCGCCAGCAGCCTTCAAGGCGGGACTTTCGGCGATGAGCAGTTCTTC.

The V call is TRBV6-1, the J call TRBJ2-2; no clear D gene. CDR1 MNHNS and CDR2 SASEGT come from the germline V gene. V lost 7 bases and J lost 4, with 10 bases in between. The CDR3 loop spans 13 amino acids. CDR3 DNA: TGTGCCAGCAATTGGAAGGCCACCGGGGAGCTGTTTTTT. Translating it yields CASNWKATGELFF.